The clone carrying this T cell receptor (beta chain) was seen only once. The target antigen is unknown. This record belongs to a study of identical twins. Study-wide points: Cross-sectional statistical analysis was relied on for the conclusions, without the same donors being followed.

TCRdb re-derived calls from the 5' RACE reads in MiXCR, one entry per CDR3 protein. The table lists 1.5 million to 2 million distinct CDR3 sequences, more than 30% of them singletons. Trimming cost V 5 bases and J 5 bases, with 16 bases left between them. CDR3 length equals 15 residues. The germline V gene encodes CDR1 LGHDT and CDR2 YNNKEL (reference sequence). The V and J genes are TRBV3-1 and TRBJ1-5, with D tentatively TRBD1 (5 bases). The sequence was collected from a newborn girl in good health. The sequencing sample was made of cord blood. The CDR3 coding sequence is TGTGCCAGCAGCTTAACGTCGGGGCGGGATCAGCCCCAGCATTTT. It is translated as CASSLTSGRDQPQHF.